This TCR beta chain was captured by sequencing in a study of STAT5B mutations in CD4+ large granular lymphocyte leukemia. Study observations and caveats: TRBV06-family usage was enriched in top patient clones (8/27) versus controls (2/35).

This clone was seen only once. The antigen is not known. V was pared by 7 bases and J by 4 bases, with 9 bases between. The CDR3 sequence is 12 residues long. From germline, CDR1 is SNHLY and CDR2 FYNNEI. This was a survey-level run. Original data processing: The detection floor for productive clonotype frequency was 2.59 x 10-5. TCRdb's table, derived via immunoSEQ multiplex PCR, lists solely in-frame clones and lacks some. D and trimming were read from the DNA, whereas the V and J calls and clone size are those reported in that table. Of about 22,000 clones listed, about 78% are singletons. The rearrangement uses TRBV2 and TRBJ2-3; a possible D gene is TRBD2 (5 bases). The sample comprised CD4+ T cells from blood buffy coats. This sequence originates from a human donor in good health. CDR3 in amino acids: CASTGTADTQYF. The CDR3 DNA follows: TGTGCCAGCACGGGAACCGCAGATACGCAGTATTTT.